This T cell receptor beta chain was sequenced during a study of lung T cells in sarcoidosis with Löfgren's syndrome (dated by TCRdb to 2016 to 2017). In terms of the full investigation: Sarcoidosis was characterized as a granulomatous, predominantly pulmonary disease marked by accumulation of CD4+ T cells in bronchoalveolar lavage fluid. The repertoire analyses concentrated on Lofgren's syndrome patients. Points the paper makes about the study in general: Analysis of alphabeta pairing showed that TRAV12-1 paired preferentially with TRBV2, and the TCRs formed by this pairing showed CDR3 homology. CDR3 motifs in TRAV12-1 and TRBV2 were reported to be shared across several Lofgren's syndrome patients, which suggests public CD4+ TCR repertoires. Recognition of a sarcoidosis-associated antigen was only suggested; the antigen itself remained putative and unidentified. TRAV12-1 and TRBV2 were reported as the most expanded V gene segments in Löfgren's syndrome patients compared with control subjects.

The listed sequencing device is Illumina MiSeq. TCRdb reprocessed the public reads (quality trimming at Q25 with fastp, clone calling with MiXCR) and kept in-frame beta chains. Rows are unified per CDR3 protein, each entry keeping the most common DNA and genes. Within this sample are more than 8,500 distinct CDR3 sequences, with under 25% of them counted one time only. Just under 25% of the sample is held by the ten biggest clonotypes. CD4+ T cells collected through bronchoalveolar lavage were the source used for profiling TCR repertoires. The germline V gene (reference sequence) sets CDR1 to DFQATT and CDR2 to SNEGSKA. V loses 8 bases, J loses 1 base, and the germline ends lie 8 bases apart. The CDR3 measures 11 amino acids from cysteine to phenylalanine. Just the 33-base CDR3 DNA is kept, in frame starting at base 1. Note on this clonotype: Its recognized antigen is unknown. A read error may explain this, as a much larger clone is one base away.

The clonotype originates from a human donor with sarcoidosis (Löfgren's syndrome or another form), or a control subject (not recorded which). The sample taken for sequencing was CD4+ T cells from bronchoalveolar lavage fluid. In this chain, TRBV20-1 is recombined with TRBJ1-1, with no confident D gene call. The DNA reads as follows: TGCAGTACACGGACGAACACTGAAGCTTTCTTT. Its coded protein is CSTRTNTEAFF.